The next 5 T cell receptor beta chains were all read from a single sample in a study of CD8 T cells in ankylosing spondylitis (dated by TCRdb to about 2017). Preparation of the library involved 5' RACE. Sequencing took place on an Illumina HiSeq 2500. The public reads were quality trimmed at Q25 with fastp and then assembled into clones with MiXCR by TCRdb, keeping productive beta chains. CDR3 protein sequences are deduplicated, and each keeps its most common genes and DNA. The sample table lists about 400,000 distinct CDR3 sequences, 20% to 25% of them with a count of one. Around 13% of the sample lies in the top ten. The sample comprised blood, either unsorted or a sorted T cell fraction (not recorded which). The receptors here all came from a male donor with ankylosing spondylitis or in good health (not recorded which).

The chain links TRBV29-1 to TRBJ2-5, with 8 bases identical to TRBD2. V dropped 2 bases and J dropped 5; count of bases not matched to a gene: 13. The CDR3 consists of 16 residues. Germline V gene lookup returns CDR1 SQVTM and CDR2 ANQGSEA. CDR3 loop: CSVELSLAGGDETQYF. CDR3 bases: TGCAGCGTTGAACTCTCGTTGGCGGGGGGCGATGAGACCCAGTACTTC.

The CDR3 sequence is CASSQAPTGGTDTQYF. Written as DNA, the CDR3 is TGCGCCAGCAGCCAGGCCCCCACAGGGGGCACAGATACGCAGTATTTT. This chain uses TRBV4-1 with TRBJ2-3, with TRBD1 identical over 7 bases. Trimming removed 3 bases from V and 1 base from J; junction bases left unmatched: 7. From germline, CDR1 is MGHRA and CDR2 YSYEKL. This CDR3 is built from 16 residues.

Only a few counts were recorded for this clonotype. This rearrangement joins TRBV7-8 to TRBJ2-5; 7 positions agree with TRBD2. In germline, CDR1 is SGHVS, CDR2 FQNEAQ. V trimming: 2 bases; J trimming: 5 bases; junction bases outside the gene matches: 11. The CDR3 is made up of 16 amino acids. CDR3 bases: TGTGCCAGCAGCTTATGGAGGCGGGGGTCACAGGAGACCCAGTACTTC. Protein: CASSLWRRGSQETQYF.

This clonotype was observed a handful of times. Here the CDR3 reads CSARAGTAFYNEQFF. The DNA of the CDR3 is TGCAGTGCTCGCGCCGGGACCGCGTTTTACAATGAGCAGTTCTTC. This chain connects TRBV20-1 to TRBJ2-1; tentatively, D is TRBD1 or TRBD2 (5 bases each). Trimming stripped 5 bases from V and 4 bases from J, with 18 bases between. CDR1 DFQATT and CDR2 SNEGSKA come from the germline V gene (reference sequence). This CDR3 is built from 15 residues.

This sequence joins TRBV2 and TRBJ2-3, with D perhaps assigned TRBD1 or TRBD2 (5 bases each). Trimming pared 0 bases from V and 5 bases from J, leaving 6 bases between. CDR3 size: 13 residues. Germline lookup yields CDR1 SNHLY and CDR2 FYNNEI. The CDR3 region has the DNA TGTGCCAGCAGTGAAGCTGGGGGAGATACGCAGTATTTT. Protein: CASSEAGGDTQYF.